The 19 T cell receptor beta chains below all came from one sample that was sequenced in a study of technical replicates of blood from several donors. Assay used: immunoSEQ multiplex PCR; TCRdb lists only in-frame clones, some missing. This repertoire shows approximately 16,000 clones, around nine tenths found once; its top ten account for around 10%. The sequenced sample consisted of PBMCs. The receptors were sampled from a human donor in good health.

This rearrangement joins TRBV19 to TRBJ2-1; tentative D call: TRBD2 (6 bases). The germline V gene has CDR1 LNHDA and CDR2 SQIVND (reference sequence). V was shortened by 2 bases and J by 2 bases, with 16 bases between the two germline ends. This CDR3 has 17 amino acids. The CDR3 sequence is CASSISGPLIAYNEQFF. The CDR3 nucleotides read TGTGCCAGTAGTATAAGCGGGCCCTTGATCGCCTACAATGAGCAGTTCTTC.

This chain links TRBV6-1 with TRBJ2-5; D is ambiguous. Germline V gene lookup returns CDR1 MNHNS and CDR2 SASEGT. The CDR3 covers 12 residues. Deletions cut 8 bases from V and 11 bases from J, with 18 bases between. CDR3 sequence: CASEEMTLEQYF. In nucleotides, the CDR3 is TGTGCCAGCGAGGAAATGACGCTGGAGCAGTACTTC.

The CDR3 sequence is CASSLKILRENRSATNEKLFF. In DNA form, the CDR3 reads TGCGCCAGCAGCTTAAAGATCCTCCGGGAGAACCGATCAGCGACTAATGAAAAACTGTTTTTT. This chain joins TRBV5-1 and TRBJ1-4; D gene ambiguous. Trimming pared 2 bases from V and 2 bases from J, leaving 28 bases between. The CDR3 spans 21 residues. CDR1 and CDR2 from the germline V gene are SGHRS and YFSETQ.

The chain couples TRBV6-6 to TRBJ2-5; unclear D gene. Germline assignment: CDR1 MNHNY and CDR2 SVGAGI (reference sequence). The CDR3 sequence is 12 residues long. Trimming pared 8 bases from V and 0 bases from J, leaving 7 bases between. CDR3 sequence reads: CASSRNQETQYF. The CDR3 coding sequence is TGTGCCAGCTCGAGGAACCAAGAGACCCAGTACTTC.

This chain uses TRBV27 with TRBJ2-3; possible D gene TRBD2, 6 bases. The CDR3 loop spans 14 amino acids. Germline V gene sequence: CDR1 MNHEY, CDR2 SMNVEV (reference sequence). Trimming cost V 7 bases and J 6 bases, with 17 bases left between them. CDR3 loop: CASTEAGSGDTQYF. CDR3 DNA: TGTGCCAGCACCGAAGCGGGTTCCGGGGATACGCAGTATTTT.

The table lists this clone with a count of one. V gene TRBV2 combines with J gene TRBJ2-7; D perhaps matches TRBD1 (5 bases). V gave up 6 bases and J gave up 3 bases, with 9 bases separating them. CDR1 is SNHLY and CDR2 is FYNNEI in the germline V gene. The length of the CDR3 is 12 residues. The CDR3 is CASRQGVYEQYF. The CDR3 DNA reads as TGTGCCAGCAGGCAAGGGGTCTACGAGCAGTACTTC. Drawing the rest from reference TRBV2 and TRBJ2-7, the complete variable domain is EPEVTQTPSHQVTQMGQEVILRCVPISNHLYFYWYRQILGQKVEFLVSFYNNEISEKSEIFDDQFSVERPDGSNFTLKIRSTKLEDSAMYFCASRQGVYEQYFGPGTRLTVT.

The gene calls are TRBV9 and TRBJ1-1; D gene ambiguous. CDR1 and CDR2 (germline): SGDLS, YYNGEE. Trimming stripped 4 bases from V and 7 bases from J, with 14 bases between. This CDR3 is built from 13 residues. The CDR3 reads CASSLGENGEAFF. The CDR3, as DNA: TGTGCCAGCAGCCTCGGGGAAAATGGTGAAGCTTTCTTT.

J is TRBJ2-7 and V is TRBV19, with 7 bases aligning to TRBD2. The length of the CDR3 is 14 residues. V lost 5 bases to trimming and J lost 2 bases; unmatched junction nucleotides: 6. CDR1 is LNHDA, CDR2 SQIVND, per germline (reference sequence). This chain's CDR3 is CASSVSGHAYEQYF. The CDR3 DNA reads TGTGCCAGTAGTGTTAGCGGGCACGCCTACGAGCAGTACTTC.

The V call is TRBV15, the J call TRBJ2-2; D is unclear. Trimming stripped 1 base from V and 5 bases from J, with 5 bases between. CDR1 LNHNV and CDR2 YYDKDF come from the germline V gene (reference sequence). This CDR3 has 13 amino acids. CDR3 sequence (DNA): TGTGCCACCAGCAGAGGGGCAACCGGGGAGCTGTTTTTT. Protein product: CATSRGATGELFF.

The gene calls are TRBV19 and TRBJ1-3; D uncertain. V lost 6 bases and J 0 bases, leaving 9 bases between the germline ends. CDR3 size: 14 residues. Germline V gene lookup returns CDR1 LNHDA and CDR2 SQIVND (reference sequence). The CDR3 DNA reads as TGTGCCAGTAGGGCGGGCAGCTCTGGAAACACCATATATTTT. Its protein is CASRAGSSGNTIYF.

This chain joins TRBV6-5 and TRBJ2-7; 9 bases are shared with TRBD2. This CDR3 spans 16 amino acids. In germline, CDR1 is MNHEY, CDR2 SVGAGI. V lost 0 bases and J lost 0; bases outside the gene matches: 3. CDR3 region: CASSYSSGLASYEQYF. CDR3 bases: TGTGCCAGCAGTTACTCTTCGGGACTAGCCTCCTACGAGCAGTACTTC.

V and J are TRBV7-6 and TRBJ2-5; 9 bases map to TRBD2. V lost 1 base and J lost 5; bases outside the gene matches: 11. This CDR3 has 17 residues. The germline gives CDR1 SGHVS, CDR2 FNYEAQ. The CDR3 region is CASSLGLADSGRETQYF. CDR3 in DNA: TGTGCCAGCAGCTTAGGACTAGCGGACTCGGGTCGGGAGACCCAGTACTTC.

This sequence joins TRBV10-3 and TRBJ2-5, with D possibly being TRBD1 (6 bases). The CDR3 extends over 12 amino acids. Germline-derived CDR1 and CDR2 are ENHRY and SYGVKD. Trimming stripped 6 bases from V and 3 bases from J, with 8 bases between. The CDR3 sequence is CAISRQEETQYF. DNA for the CDR3: TGTGCCATCAGCAGACAGGAAGAGACCCAGTACTTC.

The rearrangement links TRBV6-1 to TRBJ1-1, with D tentatively TRBD1 (5 bases). V was clipped by 4 bases and J by 5 bases, with 11 bases between them. The germline gives CDR1 MNHNS, CDR2 SASEGT. The CDR3 is made up of 13 amino acids. DNA for the CDR3: TGTGCCAGCAGTGTGGCGGGGGAGACTGAAGCTTTCTTT. Its protein is CASSVAGETEAFF.

The table lists this clone with a count of one. The chain is built from TRBV7-2 and TRBJ1-5; unclear D gene. CDR3 size: 14 residues. V was pared by 1 base and J by 3 bases, with 7 bases between. Germline CDR1 SGHTA, CDR2 FQGNSA. CDR3 DNA sequence: TGTGCCAGCAGCTTAGTGAGTGCCAATCAGCCCCAGCATTTT. This sequence encodes CASSLVSANQPQHF. Filled out from reference TRBV7-2 and TRBJ1-5, the complete variable domain reads GAGVSQSPSNKVTEKGKDVELRCDPISGHTALYWYRQSLGQGLEFLIYFQGNSAPDKSGLPSDRFSAERTGGSVSTLTIQRTQQEDSAVYLCASSLVSANQPQHFGDGTRLSIL.

This sequence joins TRBV19 and TRBJ2-2; D is uncertain. The CDR3 has 15 residues. Trimming cost V 3 bases and J 2 bases, with 10 bases left between them. The germline V gene has CDR1 LNHDA and CDR2 SQIVND (reference sequence). CDR3 coding DNA: TGTGCCAGTAGTATTTTCACGGGTAACACCGGGGAGCTGTTTTTT. Protein product: CASSIFTGNTGELFF. The complete variable domain, with remaining parts taken from reference TRBV19 and TRBJ2-2, reads DGGITQSPKYLFRKEGQNVTLSCEQNLNHDAMYWYRQDPGQGLRLIYYSQIVNDFQKGDIAEGYSVSREKKESFPLTVTSAQKNPTAFYLCASSIFTGNTGELFFGEGSRLTVL.

The chain links TRBV13 to TRBJ2-5; D call uncertain. V lost 5 bases and J 2 bases, leaving 21 bases between the germline ends. Per the germline V gene, CDR1 is PRHDT and CDR2 is FYEKMQ (reference sequence). This CDR3 is 17 amino acids long. The DNA for the CDR3 is TGTGCCAGCAGCCCAGGATTCGCAGCCGTGGCACAAGAGACCCAGTACTTC. This codes for CASSPGFAAVAQETQYF.

This sequence joins TRBV10-2 and TRBJ2-4; 10 bases are a match to TRBD2. The germline CDR1 and CDR2 sequences are WSHSY and SAAADI. V was pared by 0 bases and J by 0 bases, with 5 bases of the junction left unmatched. The CDR3 sequence is 18 residues long. The CDR3 DNA follows: TGCGCCAGCAGTGAGTCGATAGCGGGGGGATTAGCCAAAAACATTCAGTACTTC. Protein: CASSESIAGGLAKNIQYF.

The chain employs TRBV6-5 and TRBJ2-3; perhaps TRBD1 as D (6 bases). This CDR3 contains 14 residues. The V and J ends lost 7 bases and 2 bases respectively, with 13 bases between them. Germline V lookup: CDR1 MNHEY, CDR2 SVGAGI. This CDR3 reads CASKRGQNTDTQYF. The CDR3 DNA reads as TGTGCCAGCAAAAGGGGACAAAACACAGATACGCAGTATTTT.